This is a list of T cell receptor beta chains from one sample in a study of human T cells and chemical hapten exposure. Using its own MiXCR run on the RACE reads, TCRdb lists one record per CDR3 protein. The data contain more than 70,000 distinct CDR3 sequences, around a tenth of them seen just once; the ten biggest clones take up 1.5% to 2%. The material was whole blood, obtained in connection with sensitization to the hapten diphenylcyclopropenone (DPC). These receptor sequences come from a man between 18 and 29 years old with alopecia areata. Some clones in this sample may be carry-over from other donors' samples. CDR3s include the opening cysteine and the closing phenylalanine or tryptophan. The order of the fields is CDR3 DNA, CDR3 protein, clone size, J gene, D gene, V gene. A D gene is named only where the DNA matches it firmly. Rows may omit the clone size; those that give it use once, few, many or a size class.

cdr3_nt: TGTGCCAGCAGCCAAAACGGGGGGGGCCAAGAGACCCAGTACTTC
cdr3_aa: CASSQNGGGQETQYF
clone_size: many
j_call: TRBJ2-5
d_call: TRBD2
v_call: TRBV11-2

cdr3_nt: TGTGCCAGCTCAACAGGGACAGATCAGCCCCAGCATTTT
cdr3_aa: CASSTGTDQPQHF
clone_size: many
j_call: TRBJ1-5
d_call: TRBD1
v_call: TRBV18

cdr3_nt: TGTGCCAGCAGCGTAGAGGGGGATTTTGGGAATGAGCAGTTCTTC
cdr3_aa: CASSVEGDFGNEQFF
clone_size: NA
j_call: TRBJ2-1
d_call: NA
v_call: TRBV9

cdr3_nt: TGTGCTAGTGGTGACCAACAGGGGGCGATTATTGATGAGCAGTTCTTC
cdr3_aa: CASGDQQGAIIDEQFF
clone_size: many
j_call: TRBJ2-1
d_call: TRBD1
v_call: TRBV12-5

cdr3_nt: TGCGCCAGCAGCTTCCGGGACAGGGGGCAAGAGACCCAGTACTTC
cdr3_aa: CASSFRDRGQETQYF
clone_size: NA
j_call: TRBJ2-5
d_call: TRBD1
v_call: TRBV5-1

cdr3_nt: TGTGCCAGCAGCCAATGGCAGGACAATGAGCAGTTCTTC
cdr3_aa: CASSQWQDNEQFF
clone_size: many
j_call: TRBJ2-1
d_call: NA
v_call: TRBV3-1

cdr3_nt: TGTGCCAGCAGCTTAGGGGGACTAGCATCCGATACGCAGTATTTT
cdr3_aa: CASSLGGLASDTQYF
clone_size: NA
j_call: TRBJ2-3
d_call: TRBD2
v_call: TRBV11-3

cdr3_nt: TGTGCCAGCAGCCCCACTAGCGGGGAGGGAGATACGCAGTATTTT
cdr3_aa: CASSPTSGEGDTQYF
clone_size: few
j_call: TRBJ2-3
d_call: TRBD2
v_call: TRBV7-3

cdr3_nt: TGCGCCAGCAGCCCAGGGGACCTTGATAATTCACCCCTCCACTTT
cdr3_aa: CASSPGDLDNSPLHF
clone_size: few
j_call: TRBJ1-6
d_call: NA
v_call: TRBV4-3

cdr3_nt: TGTGCCAGCAGCTTAGAACTCGTCAAAGAGCAGTACTTC
cdr3_aa: CASSLELVKEQYF
clone_size: many
j_call: TRBJ2-7
d_call: NA
v_call: TRBV11-2

cdr3_nt: TGCAGTGCTAGGTCACAGGGTCGACAGCCCCAGCATTTT
cdr3_aa: CSARSQGRQPQHF
clone_size: many
j_call: TRBJ1-5
d_call: NA
v_call: TRBV20-1

cdr3_nt: TGTGCCAGCAGCCCCACCTCGCCGGCGGGCCAAGAGACCCAGTACTTC
cdr3_aa: CASSPTSPAGQETQYF
clone_size: NA
j_call: TRBJ2-5
d_call: NA
v_call: TRBV3-1

cdr3_nt: TGTGCCAGCAGATCCGGGACAGTGGACGAAGAGACCCAGTACTTC
cdr3_aa: CASRSGTVDEETQYF
clone_size: many
j_call: TRBJ2-5
d_call: TRBD1
v_call: TRBV27

cdr3_nt: TGTGCCAGCAGCCAGGTTCGAGCGGGGTTTTCCTACGAGCAGTACTTC
cdr3_aa: CASSQVRAGFSYEQYF
clone_size: few
j_call: TRBJ2-7
d_call: TRBD2
v_call: TRBV12-3/TRBV12-4

cdr3_nt: TGTGCCATCAGTGTGTCCGATGGGGACTCCTATAATTCACCCCTCCACTTT
cdr3_aa: CAISVSDGDSYNSPLHF
clone_size: many
j_call: TRBJ1-6
d_call: NA
v_call: TRBV10-3

cdr3_nt: TGCAGCCCTACTCTGCGAACTAACTACAATGAGCAGTTCTTC
cdr3_aa: CSPTLRTNYNEQFF
clone_size: NA
j_call: TRBJ2-1
d_call: NA
v_call: TRBV29-1

cdr3_nt: TGTGCCAGCAGTTACTCGACAGGGGGGAGGTCACCCCTCCACTTT
cdr3_aa: CASSYSTGGRSPLHF
clone_size: many
j_call: TRBJ1-6
d_call: TRBD1
v_call: TRBV6-5

cdr3_nt: TGTGCCAGCAGCTTGGGGAGGGGCCCGGAGACCCAGTACTTC
cdr3_aa: CASSLGRGPETQYF
clone_size: NA
j_call: TRBJ2-5
d_call: NA
v_call: TRBV5-6

cdr3_nt: TGCGCCAGCAGCGAACAGGAGACCCAGTACTTC
cdr3_aa: CASSEQETQYF
clone_size: few
j_call: TRBJ2-5
d_call: NA
v_call: TRBV10-2

cdr3_nt: TGTGCCAGCAGCGTAGCTTCCCGCCAGGGAGATACGCAGTATTTT
cdr3_aa: CASSVASRQGDTQYF
clone_size: many
j_call: TRBJ2-3
d_call: NA
v_call: TRBV9

cdr3_nt: TGTGCCAGCAGCTTAGTCTACACTAGCGGGGCAGAGACCCAGTACTTC
cdr3_aa: CASSLVYTSGAETQYF
clone_size: many
j_call: TRBJ2-5
d_call: TRBD2
v_call: TRBV7-2

cdr3_nt: TGTGCCAGCACCTCCGGGACAGTCTATGGCTCCACCTTC
cdr3_aa: CASTSGTVYGSTF
clone_size: NA
j_call: TRBJ1-2
d_call: TRBD1
v_call: TRBV28

cdr3_nt: TGTGCCAGCAGCTTCCAGGCGCCGATGAACACTGAAGCTTTCTTT
cdr3_aa: CASSFQAPMNTEAFF
clone_size: NA
j_call: TRBJ1-1
d_call: NA
v_call: TRBV5-6

cdr3_nt: TGTGCCAGCAGCTCCCTAGCGGGGGCCCGCACAGATACGCAGTATTTT
cdr3_aa: CASSSLAGARTDTQYF
clone_size: few
j_call: TRBJ2-3
d_call: TRBD2
v_call: TRBV7-2

cdr3_nt: TGTGCCAGCAGTTTATACGGGAGCAATCAGCCCCAGCATTTT
cdr3_aa: CASSLYGSNQPQHF
clone_size: NA
j_call: TRBJ1-5
d_call: NA
v_call: TRBV27

cdr3_nt: TGTGCCAGCAGCTTGGATGCGGGGGGGCCGCATACGCAGTATTTT
cdr3_aa: CASSLDAGGPHTQYF
clone_size: many
j_call: TRBJ2-3
d_call: TRBD2
v_call: TRBV5-4

cdr3_nt: TGCAGCGTTGAACGAGGACAGGGGGCGATGACCGGGGAGCTGTTTTTT
cdr3_aa: CSVERGQGAMTGELFF
clone_size: few
j_call: TRBJ2-2
d_call: TRBD1
v_call: TRBV29-1

cdr3_nt: TGTGCCAGCAGTTACGCGGGTGAAGCTTTCTTT
cdr3_aa: CASSYAGEAFF
clone_size: many
j_call: TRBJ1-1
d_call: NA
v_call: TRBV6-5

cdr3_nt: TGTGCCAGCAGTCTAGGGCAGGCAATGGAGCTGTTTTTT
cdr3_aa: CASSLGQAMELFF
clone_size: few
j_call: TRBJ2-2
d_call: NA
v_call: TRBV12-3/TRBV12-4

cdr3_nt: TGTGCCAGTGCAGCTCTAGGCAATGAGCAGTTCTTC
cdr3_aa: CASAALGNEQFF
clone_size: few
j_call: TRBJ2-1
d_call: NA
v_call: TRBV19

cdr3_nt: TGTGCCAGCAGTTACGGGGGGACACGAAATCAGCCCCAGCATTTT
cdr3_aa: CASSYGGTRNQPQHF
clone_size: many
j_call: TRBJ1-5
d_call: NA
v_call: TRBV6-2/TRBV6-3

cdr3_nt: TGTGCCAGCAGTCCGCAGCGTTGGGGGGTGAACACTGAAGCTTTCTTT
cdr3_aa: CASSPQRWGVNTEAFF
clone_size: few
j_call: TRBJ1-1
d_call: NA
v_call: TRBV6-2/TRBV6-3

cdr3_nt: TGCAGTGCTAGATCTCCGGGACCTCAGGAGACCCAGTACTTC
cdr3_aa: CSARSPGPQETQYF
clone_size: many
j_call: TRBJ2-5
d_call: NA
v_call: TRBV20-1

cdr3_nt: TGTGCCAGCAGTTACTCGAGGGGCCGCTCTGAGCAGTACTTC
cdr3_aa: CASSYSRGRSEQYF
clone_size: few
j_call: TRBJ2-7
d_call: NA
v_call: TRBV6-6